This TCR beta chain was identified during a study of T cells expressing NK-cell markers (dated by TCRdb to the early 2020s). For the wider study: Several donors provided sorted CD3+CD56+NKG2C+, CD3+CD56+NKG2C- and CD3+CD56-NKG2C+ T-cell subsets, whose TCR beta-chain repertoires were profiled. Illumina HiSeq 2000/2500, MiSeq or NextSeq was used to sequence libraries as 2 x 150 bp reads. All eight donors whose samples were sequenced were randomly selected healthy volunteers, three of them men and five women. Among the eight sequenced donors, only one was HCMV-seronegative, while the other seven were HCMV-seropositive. Paper-wide results and their limitations: It remained unclear whether the expanded NKG2C-expressing T cell clones were specific for HCMV antigens. For roughly six donors, the dominant CD3+CD56+NKG2C+ clonotypes were among the top 10 CD8+ clonotypes and accounted for roughly 1.0-7.5% of CD8+ T cells. Those dominant clonotypes were again the most abundant among CD3+CD56-NKG2C+ cells in several donors, at about 25-60.1%.

Sequencing was performed on an Illumina HiSeq 2000. TCR beta cDNA libraries were prepared using 5'RACE template switching, which introduced a universal primer site and unique molecular identifiers. Priming for cDNA synthesis came from the TCR beta constant segment, and two successive PCR amplification steps followed. Per the source publication's procedure: MIGEC handled demultiplexing of the reads and grouping by UMI, while MiTCR was used to assemble and quantify clonotypes. To remove erroneous sequences, TCR cDNA sequences were retained only when supported by two or more reads. The tcR package was used for downstream repertoire analysis, and clonotypes were matched across fractions by CDR3 nucleotide sequence plus V segment. VDJmatch was used to annotate antigen specificity against VDJdb, with one amino acid substitution in CDR3 allowed. TCRdb reprocessed the reads and assigns one entry to each CDR3 protein sequence, leaving out DNA. The V and J calls, along with clone size, are taken from TCRdb and not from the paper's own processing. The sample's own table lists roughly 390,000 distinct CDR3 sequences. The top ten clonotypes cover approximately 11% of the sample.

In regard to this clonotype: No antigen is known for it.

HCMV serostatus was determined by detecting HCMV-specific IgG in serum with a commercial ELISA kit. Peripheral blood mononuclear cells were isolated from blood by Ficoll density gradient centrifugation. The clonotype comes from a woman in her fifties or sixties in good health. Donor details come from another sample of the same person, matched by shared clones. The sample taken for sequencing was blood T cells: a sorted CD56 or NKG2C T cell subset, CD4+ or CD8+ T cells, or bulk PBMC T cells (not recorded which).

The CDR3 loop reads CASSPLPGQEYNEQFF. This chain is built from TRBV4-1 and TRBJ2-1; lacking DNA, the TRBD1 call made by TCRdb goes unchecked. From the germline V gene, CDR1 is MGHRA and CDR2 is YSYEKL. The CDR3, from cysteine to phenylalanine, totals 16 residues. DNA is not on record.